The rows below give T cell receptor beta chains drawn from one sample of a study of vaccination effects on CD4 cells after COVID-19. This table comes from immunoSEQ multiplex PCR, and its TCRdb copy is limited to in-frame clones, with some not included. Among more than 30,000 clones, more than 75% were seen once, and the ten largest hold under 3%. The antigens these receptors bind are not known. Sequenced material: CD4+ T cells from PBMCs cultured without peptide, taken before COVID-19 vaccination. The receptors originated from a human donor who received a COVID-19 vaccine. The CDR3 runs from the conserved cysteine through the conserved F or W. D genes are given only for firm matches. Clone size is given for some rows only: seen once, a few or many times, or a class if the clone is expanded.

TRBV2	-	-	TRBJ1-1	CASSRRVSVIRTEAFF	TGTGCCAGCAGTAGGAGGGTGTCGGTGATCAGGACTGAAGCTTTCTTT
TRBV2	-	-	TRBJ2-4	CASSGVDIQYF	TGTGCCAGCAGTGGGGTGGACATTCAGTACTTC
TRBV4-3	-	-	TRBJ1-3	CASSQDLVVRTGGDTIYF	TGCGCCAGCAGCCAAGATCTGGTGGTTCGAACGGGTGGGGACACCATATATTTT
TRBV28	-	-	TRBJ1-3	CASSETGGSGNTIYF	TGTGCCAGCAGTGAGACAGGCGGCTCTGGAAACACCATATATTTT
TRBV19	-	-	TRBJ2-5	CASTSGGHEETQYF	TGTGCCAGTACCTCGGGGGGACACGAAGAGACCCAGTACTTC
TRBV3-1/TRBV3-2	-	-	TRBJ1-5	CASSQGPRRDRQPQHF	TGTGCCAGCAGCCAAGGTCCCCGCAGGGATCGGCAGCCCCAGCATTTT
TRBV6-4	-	once	TRBJ1-5	CASSAETGPNQPQHF	TGTGCCAGCAGCGCTGAGACAGGCCCCAATCAGCCCCAGCATTTT
TRBV28	TRBD1	-	TRBJ1-5	CASSRGGTNQPQHF	TGTGCCAGCAGCCGAGGGGGCACCAATCAGCCCCAGCATTTT
TRBV6-2/TRBV6-3	-	-	TRBJ1-5	CASSDDRNQPQHF	TGTGCCAGCAGCGACGACCGTAATCAGCCCCAGCATTTT
TRBV4-3	TRBD1	-	TRBJ1-4	CASSHVQGRDEKLFF	TGCGCCAGCAGCCATGTACAGGGGCGGGATGAAAAACTGTTTTTT
TRBV5-8	-	-	TRBJ2-2	CASSFQGFTGELFF	TGTGCCAGCAGCTTTCAGGGCTTTACCGGGGAGCTGTTTTTT
TRBV5-1	-	-	TRBJ2-1	CASSLWAGYSYNEQFF	TGCGCCAGCAGCTTGTGGGCCGGCTACTCCTACAATGAGCAGTTCTTC
TRBV19	TRBD1	-	TRBJ2-5	CASSPRTGGKKTQYF	TGTGCCAGTAGTCCAAGGACAGGGGGCAAGAAGACCCAGTACTTC
TRBV28	TRBD1	few	TRBJ1-6	CASSDQGAPGSPLHF	TGTGCCAGCAGTGATCAGGGGGCCCCTGGTTCACCCCTCCACTTT
TRBV7-3	TRBD2	-	TRBJ2-3	CASSLTLAGGQSQYF	TGTGCCAGCAGCTTAACACTAGCGGGGGGCCAGAGCCAGTATTTT
TRBV7-7	TRBD1	once	TRBJ2-2	CACGQGPNTGELFF	TGTGCCTGCGGACAGGGCCCCAACACCGGGGAGCTGTTTTTT
TRBV4-3	-	-	TRBJ2-5	CASSQTAVNFQETQYF	TGCGCCAGCAGCCAAACCGCGGTAAACTTCCAAGAGACCCAGTACTTC
TRBV11-3	-	-	TRBJ2-1	CASSQTGVSDNEQFF	TGTGCCAGCAGCCAGACCGGGGTAAGCGACAATGAGCAGTTCTTC
TRBV27	-	-	TRBJ2-3	CASSFLGPESTDTQYF	TGTGCCAGCAGTTTCTTGGGGCCGGAAAGCACAGATACGCAGTATTTT
TRBV19	-	-	TRBJ1-5	CASSIAWDQYQPQHF	TGTGCCAGTAGTATAGCTTGGGACCAATATCAGCCCCAGCATTTT
TRBV24-1	-	-	TRBJ2-5	CATSDHRVQETQYF	TGTGCCACCAGTGATCACAGGGTCCAAGAGACCCAGTACTTC
TRBV11-3	TRBD1	few	TRBJ2-1	CASSPTGGAYNEQFF	TGTGCCAGCAGTCCCACAGGGGGAGCCTACAATGAGCAGTTCTTC
TRBV5-5	TRBD2	-	TRBJ2-5	CASSLAVGGGQETQYF	TGTGCCAGCAGCCTGGCCGTGGGCGGGGGCCAAGAGACCCAGTACTTC